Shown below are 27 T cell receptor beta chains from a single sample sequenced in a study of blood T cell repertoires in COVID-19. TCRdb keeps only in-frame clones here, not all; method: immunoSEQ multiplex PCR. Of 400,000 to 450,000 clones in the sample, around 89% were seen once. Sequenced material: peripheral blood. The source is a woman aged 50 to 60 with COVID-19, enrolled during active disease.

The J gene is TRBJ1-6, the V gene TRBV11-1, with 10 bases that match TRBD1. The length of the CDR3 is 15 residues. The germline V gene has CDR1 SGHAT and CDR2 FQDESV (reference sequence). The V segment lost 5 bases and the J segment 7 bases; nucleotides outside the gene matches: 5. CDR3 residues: CASSEDRGKNSPLHF. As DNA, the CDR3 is TGTGCCAGCAGCGAGGACAGGGGGAAGAATTCACCCCTCCACTTT.

The CDR3 region has the DNA TGTGCCAGCAGCGCCCCAGGCGGGGGCCTCACAGATACGCAGTATTTT. Its translation is CASSAPGGGLTDTQYF. The V call is TRBV9, the J call TRBJ2-3; D perhaps matches TRBD2 (7 bases). CDR3 length: 16 residues. Germline CDR1 and CDR2: SGDLS and YYNGEE. Trimming stripped 3 bases from V and 2 bases from J, with 16 bases between.

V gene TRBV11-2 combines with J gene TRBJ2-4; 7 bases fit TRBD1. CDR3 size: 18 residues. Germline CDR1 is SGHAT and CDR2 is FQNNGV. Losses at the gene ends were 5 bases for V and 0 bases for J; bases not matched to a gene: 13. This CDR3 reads CASSPRDSGRIAKNIQYF. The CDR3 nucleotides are TGTGCCAGCAGCCCCAGGGACAGCGGACGCATAGCCAAAAACATTCAGTACTTC.

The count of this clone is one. CDR3 sequence (DNA): TGTGCCAGCAGTAATCCCTTGGGGGGGGACTATGGCTACACCTTC. The encoded protein is CASSNPLGGDYGYTF. The genes are TRBV28 and TRBJ1-2; tentatively, D is TRBD1 (5 bases). The V end lost 5 bases, the J end lost 3 bases, and 16 bases lay between the germline ends. Germline CDR1 MDHEN, CDR2 SYDVKM. This CDR3 spans 15 amino acids.

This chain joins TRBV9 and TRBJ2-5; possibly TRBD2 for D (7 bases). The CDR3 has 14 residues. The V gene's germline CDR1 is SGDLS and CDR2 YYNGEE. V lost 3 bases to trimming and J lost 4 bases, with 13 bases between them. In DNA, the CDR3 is TGTGCCAGCAGCGCACTCGGGGGGCGAGAGACCCAGTACTTC. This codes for CASSALGGRETQYF.

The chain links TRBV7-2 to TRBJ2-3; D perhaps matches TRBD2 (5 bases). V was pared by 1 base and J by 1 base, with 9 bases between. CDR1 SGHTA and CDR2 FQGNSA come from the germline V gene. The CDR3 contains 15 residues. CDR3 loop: CASSLVPGGTDTQYF. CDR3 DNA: TGTGCCAGCAGCTTAGTTCCCGGGGGCACAGATACGCAGTATTTT.

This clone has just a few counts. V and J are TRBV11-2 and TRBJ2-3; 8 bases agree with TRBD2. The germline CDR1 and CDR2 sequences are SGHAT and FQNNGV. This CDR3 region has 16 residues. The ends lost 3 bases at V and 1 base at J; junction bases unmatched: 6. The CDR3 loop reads CASSFPGLAGTDTQYF. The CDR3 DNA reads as TGTGCCAGCAGCTTCCCCGGACTAGCAGGCACAGATACGCAGTATTTT.

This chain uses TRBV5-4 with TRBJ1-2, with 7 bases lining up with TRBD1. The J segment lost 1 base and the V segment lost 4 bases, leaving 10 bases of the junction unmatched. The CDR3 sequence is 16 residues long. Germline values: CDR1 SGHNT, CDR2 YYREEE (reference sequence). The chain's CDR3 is CASSKRRTGDNYGYTF. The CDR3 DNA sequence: TGTGCCAGCAGCAAGCGCCGGACAGGCGATAACTATGGCTACACCTTC.

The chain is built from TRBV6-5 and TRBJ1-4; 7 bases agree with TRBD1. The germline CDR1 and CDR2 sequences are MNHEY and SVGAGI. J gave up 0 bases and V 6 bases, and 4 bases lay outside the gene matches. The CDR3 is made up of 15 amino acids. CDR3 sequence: CASSRQGATNEKLFF. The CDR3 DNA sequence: TGTGCCAGCAGCCGTCAGGGGGCAACTAATGAAAAACTGTTTTTT.

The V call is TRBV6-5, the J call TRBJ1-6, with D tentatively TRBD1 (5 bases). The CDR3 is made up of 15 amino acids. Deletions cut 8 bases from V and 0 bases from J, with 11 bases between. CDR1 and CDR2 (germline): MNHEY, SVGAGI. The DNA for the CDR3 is TGTGCCAGCTCCTCGGGGGTCTCCTATAATTCACCCCTCCACTTT. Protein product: CASSSGVSYNSPLHF.

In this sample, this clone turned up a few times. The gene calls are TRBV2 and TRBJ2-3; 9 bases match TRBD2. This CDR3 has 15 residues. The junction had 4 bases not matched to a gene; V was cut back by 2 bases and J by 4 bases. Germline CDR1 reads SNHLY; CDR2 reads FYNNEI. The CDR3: CASSEFSGGPDTQYF. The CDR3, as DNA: TGTGCCAGCAGTGAATTTAGCGGGGGCCCAGATACGCAGTATTTT.

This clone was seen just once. The chain's CDR3 is CASSLEVPTGQTWRGSPLHF. CDR3 nucleotide sequence: TGTGCCAGCAGCTTAGAGGTCCCAACAGGACAAACGTGGCGGGGATCACCCCTCCACTTT. This chain uses TRBV7-3 with TRBJ1-6, with TRBD1 as a possible D gene (5 bases). Germline V gene lookup returns CDR1 SGHTA and CDR2 FQGTGA. The CDR3 has 20 residues. Trimming took 2 bases from V and 10 from J, leaving 30 bases between them.

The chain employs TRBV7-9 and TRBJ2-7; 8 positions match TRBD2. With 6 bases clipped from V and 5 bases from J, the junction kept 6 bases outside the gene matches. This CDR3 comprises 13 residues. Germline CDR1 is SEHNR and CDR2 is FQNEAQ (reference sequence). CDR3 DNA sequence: TGTGCCAGCAGTCCCGGGGGGGCCCACGAGCAGTACTTC. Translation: CASSPGGAHEQYF.

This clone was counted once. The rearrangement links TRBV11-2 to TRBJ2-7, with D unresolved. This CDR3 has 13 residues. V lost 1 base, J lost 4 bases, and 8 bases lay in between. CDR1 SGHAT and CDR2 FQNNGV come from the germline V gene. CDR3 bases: TGTGCCAGCAGCTTAGGTTTACGGTACGAGCAGTACTTC. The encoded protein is CASSLGLRYEQYF.

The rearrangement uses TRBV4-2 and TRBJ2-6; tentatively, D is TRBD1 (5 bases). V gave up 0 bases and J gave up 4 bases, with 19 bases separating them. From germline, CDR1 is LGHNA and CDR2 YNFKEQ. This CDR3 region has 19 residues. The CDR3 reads CASSQDGARGLYGANVLTF. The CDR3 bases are TGTGCCAGCAGCCAAGATGGGGCAAGAGGCCTCTACGGGGCCAACGTCCTGACTTTC.

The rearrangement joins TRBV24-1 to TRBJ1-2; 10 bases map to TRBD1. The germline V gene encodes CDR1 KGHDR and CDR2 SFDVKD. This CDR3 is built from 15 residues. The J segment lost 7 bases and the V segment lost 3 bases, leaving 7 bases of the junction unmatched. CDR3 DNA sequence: TGTGCCACCAGTGATCCCCAAGACAGGGGGCGTGGCTACACCTTC. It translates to CATSDPQDRGRGYTF.

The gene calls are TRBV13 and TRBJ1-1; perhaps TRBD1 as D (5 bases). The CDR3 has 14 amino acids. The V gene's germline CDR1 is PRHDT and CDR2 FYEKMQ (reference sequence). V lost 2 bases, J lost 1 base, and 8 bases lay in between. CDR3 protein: CASSLPGQNTEAFF. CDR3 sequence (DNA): TGTGCCAGCAGCTTACCCGGACAGAACACTGAAGCTTTCTTT. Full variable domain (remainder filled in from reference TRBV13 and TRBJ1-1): AAGVIQSPRHLIKEKRETATLKCYPIPRHDTVYWYQQGPGQDPQFLISFYEKMQSDKGSIPDRFSAQQFSDYHSELNMSSLELGDSALYFCASSLPGQNTEAFFGQGTRLTVV.

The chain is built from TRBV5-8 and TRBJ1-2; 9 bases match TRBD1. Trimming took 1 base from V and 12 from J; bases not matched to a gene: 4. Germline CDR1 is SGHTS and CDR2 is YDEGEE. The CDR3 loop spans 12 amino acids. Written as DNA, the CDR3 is TGTGCCAGCAGCTTGAGAACAGGGGGCCACACCTTC. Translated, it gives CASSLRTGGHTF.

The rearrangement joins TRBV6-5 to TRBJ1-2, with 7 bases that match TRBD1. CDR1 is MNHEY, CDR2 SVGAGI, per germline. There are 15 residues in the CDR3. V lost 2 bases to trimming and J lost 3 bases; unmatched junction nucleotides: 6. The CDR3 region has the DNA TGTGCCAGCAGTTACAGGGGGCGCCGGGACTATGGCTACACCTTC. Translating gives CASSYRGRRDYGYTF.

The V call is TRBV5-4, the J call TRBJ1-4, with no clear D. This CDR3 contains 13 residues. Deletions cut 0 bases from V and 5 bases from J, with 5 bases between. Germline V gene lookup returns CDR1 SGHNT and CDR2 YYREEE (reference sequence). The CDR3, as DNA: TGTGCCAGCAGCTTGGCCCGGAATGAAAAACTGTTTTTT. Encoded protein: CASSLARNEKLFF.

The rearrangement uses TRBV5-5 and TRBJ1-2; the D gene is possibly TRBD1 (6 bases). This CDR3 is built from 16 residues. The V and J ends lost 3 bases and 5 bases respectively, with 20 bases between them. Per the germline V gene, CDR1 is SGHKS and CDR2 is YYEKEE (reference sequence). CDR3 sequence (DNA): TGTGCCAGCAGCTCCAACTCAGGGGAAGGGAGATATGGCTACACCTTC. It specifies CASSSNSGEGRYGYTF.

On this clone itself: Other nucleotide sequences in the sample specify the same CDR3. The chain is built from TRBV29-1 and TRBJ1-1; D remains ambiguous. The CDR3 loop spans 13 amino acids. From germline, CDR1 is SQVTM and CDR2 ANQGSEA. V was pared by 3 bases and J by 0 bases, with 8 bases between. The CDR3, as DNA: TGCAGCGTTGAGGGCAGGTTGAACACTGAAGCTTTCTTT. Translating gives CSVEGRLNTEAFF.

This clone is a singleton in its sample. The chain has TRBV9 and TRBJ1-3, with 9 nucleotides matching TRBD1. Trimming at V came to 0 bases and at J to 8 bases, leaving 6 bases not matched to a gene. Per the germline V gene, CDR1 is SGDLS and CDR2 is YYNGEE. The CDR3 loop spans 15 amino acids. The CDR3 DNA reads TGTGCCAGCAGCGTAGAGACAGGGGGTTTGGACACCATATATTTT. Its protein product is CASSVETGGLDTIYF.

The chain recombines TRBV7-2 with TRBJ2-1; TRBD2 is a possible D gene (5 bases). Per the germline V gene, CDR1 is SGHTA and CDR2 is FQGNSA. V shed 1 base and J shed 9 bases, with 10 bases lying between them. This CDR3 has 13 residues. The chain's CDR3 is CASSLGLAPEQFF. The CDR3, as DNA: TGTGCCAGCAGCTTAGGGCTAGCCCCTGAGCAGTTCTTC.

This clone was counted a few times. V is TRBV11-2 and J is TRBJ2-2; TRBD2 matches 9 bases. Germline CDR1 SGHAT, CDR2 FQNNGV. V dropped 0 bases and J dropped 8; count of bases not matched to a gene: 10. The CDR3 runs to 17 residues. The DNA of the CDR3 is TGTGCCAGCAGCTTAGAAGTCGCACTAGCGGGCCGGGGGGAGCTGTTTTTT. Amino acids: CASSLEVALAGRGELFF.

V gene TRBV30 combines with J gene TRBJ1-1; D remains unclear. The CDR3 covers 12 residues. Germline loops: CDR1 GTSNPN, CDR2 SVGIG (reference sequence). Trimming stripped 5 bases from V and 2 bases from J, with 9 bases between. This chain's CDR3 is CAWLNYNTEAFF. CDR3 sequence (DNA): TGTGCCTGGTTAAATTATAACACTGAAGCTTTCTTT. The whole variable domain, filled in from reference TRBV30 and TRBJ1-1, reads SQTIHQWPATLVQPVGSPLSLECTVEGTSNPNLYWYRQAAGRGLQLLFYSVGIGQISSEVPQNLSASRPQDRQFILSSKKLLLSDSGFYLCAWLNYNTEAFFGQGTRLTVV.

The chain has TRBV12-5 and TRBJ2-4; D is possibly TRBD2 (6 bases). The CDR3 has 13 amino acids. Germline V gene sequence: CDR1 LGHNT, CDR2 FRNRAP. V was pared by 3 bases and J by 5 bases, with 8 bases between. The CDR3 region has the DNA TGTGCTAGTGGTTTCGGAGGGGAAAACATTCAGTACTTC. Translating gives CASGFGGENIQYF.